This T cell receptor beta chain was recorded in a study of Graves' ophthalmopathy and Graves' hyperthyroidism. Notes on the study in general: Most expanded clonotypes in thyroid above 0.001 frequency also showed up in blood. Its predictions of ophthalmopathy progression gave the model roughly 71% sensitivity and 72.22% specificity.

V gave up 9 bases and J gave up 2 bases, with 22 bases separating them. This CDR3 spans 17 amino acids. The V gene's germline CDR1 is LNHDA and CDR2 SQIVND (reference sequence). Eligible hyperthyroidism cases comprised new diagnoses of under 2 months' duration in individuals aged 18 to 65. Patients were excluded if they had other autoimmune diseases or uncontrolled infections, and likewise if pregnancy or lactation applied. For repertoire sequencing, the TCR beta CDR3 regions were amplified from RNA transcripts. Second-round multiplex PCR came after first-round RT-PCR with HTBI primers. From the multiplex PCR reads, TCRdb called clonotypes with MiXCR, one entry per CDR3 protein. The data hold more than 1,000,000 distinct CDR3 sequences, with 36% observed a single time. This clonotype was counted between two and nine times. The antigen remains undetermined.

The receptor was derived from an adult man with Graves' hyperthyroidism. The sample comprised peripheral blood or thyroid tissue (not recorded which). J is TRBJ2-2 and V is TRBV19; D possibly matches TRBD1 or TRBD2 (5 bases each). The DNA of the CDR3 is TGTGCCAGCACCTCACTAGTTGGGGCATTCAACACCGGGGAGCTGTTTTTT. It is translated as CASTSLVGAFNTGELFF.